This TCR beta chain was recovered during a study of T cells in Graves' hyperthyroidism and ophthalmopathy. This clonotype was seen many times. Its matching antigen is unknown. The source material, RNA transcripts, was used to amplify TCR beta CDR3 regions. Using the HTBI primer set, a first-round RT-PCR was run on the TCR CDR3. MiXCR was run by TCRdb on the multiplex PCR reads, yielding one entry per CDR3 protein. The sample contains over 700,000 distinct CDR3 sequences, around 38% of which appear only once. There are 15 residues in the CDR3. V was cut by 3 bases and J by 3 bases, with 13 bases left in between. Germline assignment: CDR1 SGDLS and CDR2 YYNGEE. In making diagnoses, clinical symptoms, serum thyroxine and TRAb, thyroid ultrasound and orbital computed tomography were all used. Study outcomes and limitations: The model's output predicted ophthalmopathy at a median of roughly 6 months prior to onset.

Sequenced input: blood. This chain links TRBV9 with TRBJ1-5, with a possible D match to TRBD1 (6 bases). The sequence came from a man aged 18 to 35 with Graves' hyperthyroidism. This chain's CDR3 is CASSATGYYNQPQHF. The CDR3, as DNA: TGTGCCAGCAGCGCCACAGGGTATTACAATCAGCCCCAGCATTTT.